A selection of T cell receptor beta chains follows, all from one sample in a study of cytomegalovirus exposure and HLA in healthy donors. The assay was immunoSEQ multiplex PCR, and TCRdb's table has in-frame clones only and misses some. The table lists about 130,000 clones, approximately 80% of them singletons. Sequenced: PBMCs. Receptor source: a boy aged 2 to 9 in good health and CMV-seronegative. Each CDR3 is given without its conserved first and last residue. D genes are given only for firm matches.

CDR3aa	v_gene	j_gene	d_gene
ASSIAGNQPQH	TRBV27	TRBJ1-5	.
ASSPTGQINNEQF	TRBV9	TRBJ2-1	.
ASSLNIGGYTEAF	TRBV27	TRBJ1-1	.
ASSQVPSPGGPTDTQY	TRBV4-3	TRBJ2-3	TRBD2
ASSLRVLGGAGEKLF	TRBV7-8	TRBJ1-4	.
ASSRRGSGANVLT	TRBV12-1	TRBJ2-6	.
ASSPQGQGDYGYT	TRBV7-3	TRBJ1-2	TRBD1
ASSLGLEETQY	TRBV11-3	TRBJ2-5	.
AWSARDTQY	TRBV30	TRBJ2-3	.
ASSVGGVRTDTQY	TRBV9	TRBJ2-3	.
ASSRGFLLTEAF	TRBV6-5	TRBJ1-1	.
ASSVTSGSRTDTQY	TRBV6-4	TRBJ2-3	TRBD2
ASGPFTGQGAF	TRBV12-5	TRBJ1-1	TRBD1
ATSLRQGGTEAF	TRBV15	TRBJ1-1	TRBD1
ASKPLGGGNQPQH	TRBV19	TRBJ1-5	.
ASSVGGLYGYT	TRBV9	TRBJ1-2	.
ASSSELHSYEQY	TRBV6-5	TRBJ2-7	.
AIKGGGNSNQPQH	TRBV10-3	TRBJ1-5	.
ASHATSGRGGELF	TRBV2	TRBJ2-2	TRBD2
ASSHPGTGENSPLH	TRBV6-6	TRBJ1-6	TRBD1